This TCR beta chain was recorded in a study of CD8+ T cells in alopecia areata. Across the study: Each day, treated patients took oral tofacitinib twice, at 5 to 10 mg per dose. Study-wide points: Persistence of many expanded lesional clones was seen in scalp and blood during tofacitinib.

Sequencing used cDNA as its template, made by extracting RNA and reverse transcribing it. Libraries were prepared by immunoSEQ multiplex PCR; TCRdb keeps only in-frame clonotypes and omits some of them. The repertoire holds about 200,000 clones, 35% to 45% seen once, with 0.48% in the top ten. This clone appeared a few times. Its specificity is not known. Described treatment: oral pan-JAK inhibitor, 5-10 mg twice daily. PBMCs provided sorted CD4+ and CD8+ T cells. This CDR3 has 12 residues. Germline-derived CDR1 and CDR2 are MGHRA and YSYEKL. Trimming cost V 4 bases and J 6 bases, with 7 bases left between them.

Sequenced here: CD4+ T cells sorted from blood, sampled around week 31, from a patient treated with tofacitinib. The receptor was derived from a human donor with alopecia areata. This sequence joins TRBV4-1 and TRBJ2-1; D gene unclear. DNA for the CDR3: TGCGCCAGCAGCCTAGACTTCAATGAGCAGTTCTTC. It is translated as CASSLDFNEQFF.